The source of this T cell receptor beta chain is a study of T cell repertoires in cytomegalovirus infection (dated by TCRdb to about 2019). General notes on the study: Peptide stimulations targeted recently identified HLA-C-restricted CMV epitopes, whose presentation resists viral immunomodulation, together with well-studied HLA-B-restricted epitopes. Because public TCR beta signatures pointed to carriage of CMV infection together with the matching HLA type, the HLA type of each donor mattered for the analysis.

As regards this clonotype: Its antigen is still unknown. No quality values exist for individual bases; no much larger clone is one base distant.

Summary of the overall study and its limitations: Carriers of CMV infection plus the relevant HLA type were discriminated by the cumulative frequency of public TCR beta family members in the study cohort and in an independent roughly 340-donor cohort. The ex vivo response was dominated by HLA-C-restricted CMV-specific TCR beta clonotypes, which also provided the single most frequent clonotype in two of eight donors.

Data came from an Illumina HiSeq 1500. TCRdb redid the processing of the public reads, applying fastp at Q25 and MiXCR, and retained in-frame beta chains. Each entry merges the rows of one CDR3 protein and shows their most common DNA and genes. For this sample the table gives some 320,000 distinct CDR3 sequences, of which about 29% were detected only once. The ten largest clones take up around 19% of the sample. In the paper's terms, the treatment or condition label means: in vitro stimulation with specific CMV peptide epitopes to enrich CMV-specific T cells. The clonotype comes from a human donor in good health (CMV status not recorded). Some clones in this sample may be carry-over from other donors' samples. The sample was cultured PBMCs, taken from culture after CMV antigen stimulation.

CDR3 loop: CATRAGTSAYEQFF. The base sequence is TGTGCCACCAGGGCCGGGACCTCCGCTTATGAGCAGTTCTTC. The chain is made from TRBV24-1 and TRBJ2-1; the D segment might be TRBD1 or TRBD2, since each matches 5 bases. Including the terminal cysteine and phenylalanine, the CDR3 comprises 14 residues. Kept here is only the CDR3 DNA, which spans 42 bases and is read in frame from base 1. From the germline V gene, CDR1 is KGHDR and CDR2 is SFDVKD. V lost 7 bases and J lost 8 bases; the stretch between them is 17 bases long.